The rows below give T cell receptor beta chains drawn from one sample of a study of neurological immune-mediated disorders. In TCRdb, the 5' RACE reads were re-called with MiXCR into one record per CDR3 protein. Altogether about 66,000 distinct CDR3 sequences are present, roughly 9.7% being singletons, with the ten largest covering approximately 12%. Sequenced input: PBMCs. These receptors all come from a man aged 30 to 39 in good health. CDR3s include the opening cysteine and the closing phenylalanine or tryptophan.

V	CDR3
TRBV28	CASSPSGSRSYGYTF
TRBV5-1	CASSPSAGGPNEQIF
TRBV24-1	CATAEGDPETEQYF
TRBV5-1	CASSPQREVNEQFF
TRBV6-1	CASSDGATGNTIYF
TRBV20-1	CSARGSHYAEAFF
TRBV18	CASSPPSTGNEQYF
TRBV13	CASRKGRRDDNEQFF
TRBV7-9	CASSFANTEAFF
TRBV28	CASSLSSRYKQYF
TRBV28	CASGITALGGELFF
TRBV20-1	CSARFGAGEQFF
TRBV29-1	CSTTGTGGRNEQFF
TRBV7-7	CASSFRANTGELFF
TRBV5-5	CASTRDRSNTEAFF
TRBV21-1	CASPREKLFF
TRBV21-1	CAVYQRLEHKQFF
TRBV7-9	CASSVGGISYEQYF
TRBV30	CAWSVGSGANVLTF
TRBV6-2/TRBV6-3	CASRKDWDNEQFF
TRBV24-1	CATSDPPGQRNSGNTIYF
TRBV12-3/TRBV12-4	CASSFGGRGTDTQYF
TRBV20-1	CSARDVSGDKTQYF
TRBV5-1	CASRNRGPDSGNTIYF
TRBV5-1	CASSLESRRSTQYF
TRBV2	CASSFQEGGRTEAFF
TRBV3-1	CASSQSAGTGTNQPQHF
TRBV20-1	CSAENSDYGYTF
TRBV28	CASSSTLIYGYTF
TRBV18	CASSEGGQNQPQHF
TRBV2	CASSEAVGQASYNEQFF
TRBV7-8	CASSVSSGRGGNEQFF
TRBV20-1	CSALSPSGTFGDTQYF
TRBV18	CASSPNLAGGESEQFF
TRBV14	CASSLRGYSGTYTREQYF
TRBV5-1	CASTERGIAGGPSTDTQYF
TRBV14	CASSRLSGQGYEQYF
TRBV29-1	CSVEDWSGGGRETQYF
TRBV20-1	CSARGPGLAGDPETQYF
TRBV28	CASSPISVYNEQFF
TRBV20-1	CSVQTGFGQEAFF
TRBV5-1	CASALAGLDYGYTF
TRBV18	CASSPRTSSISGELFF
TRBV28	CASSHRTGLYSNQPQHF
TRBV7-2	CASSPRLAAVGGHNEQFF
TRBV20-1	CSAPVPGQGAGANVLTF
TRBV28	CASSLPVGSGDTQYF
TRBV29-1	CSVDRGTTDTQYF